A single sample gave rise to the 27 T cell receptor beta chains below, sequenced in a study of blood T cell repertoires in COVID-19. The protocol was immunoSEQ multiplex PCR, while the TCRdb copy is restricted to in-frame clones and leaves out a portion. The data show 110,000 or so clones, with 75% to 90% seen just once and 4.6% held by the top ten. Sequenced: peripheral blood. These receptors originate from a woman in her 50s with acute or convalescent COVID-19.

The chain employs TRBV5-4 and TRBJ2-5, with 9 positions matching TRBD2. With 4 bases clipped from V and 3 bases from J, the junction kept 10 bases outside the gene matches. The CDR3 totals 16 residues. Germline values: CDR1 SGHNT, CDR2 YYREEE (reference sequence). This CDR3 reads CASSGQGGGAKETQYF. In DNA, the CDR3 is TGTGCCAGCAGCGGCCAGGGCGGGGGGGCCAAAGAGACCCAGTACTTC.

CDR3 DNA: TGTGCCAGCTCACCACCGGGGAGGGCTGGAAACACCATATATTTT. Encoded protein: CASSPPGRAGNTIYF. The J gene is TRBJ1-3, the V gene TRBV18; D is uncertain. V was pared by 0 bases and J by 2 bases, with 8 bases between. CDR1 is KGHSH and CDR2 is LQKENI in the germline V gene. The CDR3 has 15 amino acids.

The chain uses TRBV28 and TRBJ1-3; D is ambiguous. Per germline, CDR1 MDHEN and CDR2 SYDVKM. Between the trimmed V and J ends, which lost 7 bases and 0 bases, there was a span of 16 bases. The CDR3 is made up of 16 amino acids. In nucleotides, the CDR3 is TGTGCCAGCACCCTATCCGGACTAATCTCTGGAAACACCATATATTTT. This translates into CASTLSGLISGNTIYF.

The chain joins TRBV7-9 to TRBJ2-1, with TRBD2 matching over 7 bases. The CDR3 is 15 amino acids. With V trimmed by 5 bases and J by 4 bases, 8 bases remained unmatched. Germline lookup yields CDR1 SEHNR and CDR2 FQNEAQ (reference sequence). The DNA of the CDR3 is TGTGCCAGCAGCCCCCGGACGGGAGGATACAATGAGCAGTTCTTC. Residues: CASSPRTGGYNEQFF.

This chain uses TRBV2 with TRBJ1-6; 9 nucleotides line up with TRBD1. This CDR3 is built from 12 residues. Germline CDR1 SNHLY, CDR2 FYNNEI. The V segment lost 11 bases and the J segment 7 bases; nucleotides outside the gene matches: 3. CDR3 DNA: TGTGCCGGCGGGACAGGGAATTCACCCCTCCACTTT. It translates to CAGGTGNSPLHF.

The chain joins TRBV27 to TRBJ1-2; 8 bases match TRBD1. The CDR3 is 14 amino acids. CDR1 is MNHEY, CDR2 SMNVEV, per germline (reference sequence). Germline trimming cut 4 bases from V and 4 bases from J; bases unmatched to any gene: 5. CDR3 coding DNA: TGTGCCAGCAGTTCTCGACAGGGGCTCTATGGCTACACCTTC. Translating gives CASSSRQGLYGYTF.

The rearrangement uses TRBV7-9 and TRBJ2-1; D unresolved. The germline CDR1 and CDR2 sequences are SEHNR and FQNEAQ (reference sequence). The CDR3 is made up of 14 amino acids. V was pared by 6 bases and J by 3 bases, with 12 bases between. CDR3 sequence: CASSPPDFYNEQFF. For the CDR3, the DNA is TGTGCCAGCAGTCCTCCCGACTTCTACAATGAGCAGTTCTTC. Complete variable domain (other parts from reference TRBV7-9 and TRBJ2-1): DTGVSQNPRHKITKRGQNVTFRCDPISEHNRLYWYRQTLGQGPEFLTYFQNEAQLEKSRLLSDRFSAERPKGSFSTLEIQRTEQGDSAMYLCASSPPDFYNEQFFGPGTRLTVL.

The J gene is TRBJ2-7, the V gene TRBV5-6, with a weak D call TRBD2 (6 bases). Trimming shortened V by 2 bases and J by 1 base, and 10 bases separated the two germline ends. The CDR3 length is 14 residues. In germline, CDR1 is SGHDT, CDR2 YYEEEE. The CDR3 DNA reads as TGTGCCAGCAGCTTATCTAGCGCTTCCTACGAGCAGTACTTC. It is translated as CASSLSSASYEQYF. Full variable domain (outside the CDR3, taken from reference TRBV5-6 and TRBJ2-7): DAGVTQSPTHLIKTRGQQVTLRCSPKSGHDTVSWYQQALGQGPQFIFQYYEEEERQRGNFPDRFSGHQFPNYSSELNVNALLLGDSALYLCASSLSSASYEQYFGPGTRLTVT.

This chain links TRBV15 with TRBJ2-3, with 15 positions matching TRBD2. Germline V gene sequence: CDR1 LNHNV, CDR2 YYDKDF (reference sequence). The CDR3 has 15 amino acids. The trim removed 6 bases at V and 5 bases at J, leaving 3 bases unmatched. CDR3: CATRGLAGGRDTQYF. DNA of the CDR3: TGTGCCACCAGGGGACTAGCGGGGGGTAGAGATACGCAGTATTTT.

The chain joins TRBV15 to TRBJ1-6; D is possibly TRBD1 (5 bases). The CDR3 consists of 15 residues. V was clipped by 0 bases and J by 6 bases, with 9 bases between them. Germline V lookup: CDR1 LNHNV, CDR2 YYDKDF (reference sequence). The CDR3 here is CATSRDRGPNSPLHF. In nucleotides, the CDR3 is TGTGCCACCAGCAGAGATAGGGGCCCTAATTCACCCCTCCACTTT. Based on the CDR3 plus reference TRBV15 and TRBJ1-6, the full variable domain is DAMVIQNPRYQVTQFGKPVTLSCSQTLNHNVMYWYQQKSSQAPKLLFHYYDKDFNNEADTPDNFQSRRPNTSFCFLDIRSPGLGDTAMYLCATSRDRGPNSPLHFGNGTRLTVT.

The chain combines TRBV18 with TRBJ1-2; 10 positions agree with TRBD1. CDR1 KGHSH and CDR2 LQKENI come from the germline V gene. V was pared by 2 bases and J by 5 bases, with 2 bases of the junction left unmatched. The CDR3 has 14 residues. The CDR3 DNA reads as TGTGCCAGCTCACCAGGGACAGGGGCATATGGCTACACCTTC. Its translation: CASSPGTGAYGYTF.

This clone appeared once. Written as DNA, the CDR3 is TGCAGCGAGATGACAGGGGCCGGCTATGGCTACACCTTC. Amino acids: CSEMTGAGYGYTF. V is TRBV29-1 and J is TRBJ1-2; 8 bases match TRBD1. Germline assignment: CDR1 SQVTM and CDR2 ANQGSEA. The V segment lost 7 bases and the J segment 4 bases; nucleotides outside the gene matches: 8. The CDR3 sequence is 13 residues long.

The CDR3 nucleotides are TGCGCCAGCGCACAGGGAAAGGGCTACGAGCAGTACTTC. Translated: CASAQGKGYEQYF. This chain uses TRBV10-1 with TRBJ2-7; tentatively, D is TRBD1 (6 bases). The CDR3 has 13 amino acids. Germline V CDR1 and CDR2: WNHNN, SYGVQD (reference sequence). Deletions cut 8 bases from V and 3 bases from J, with 14 bases between.

This chain joins TRBV14 and TRBJ1-3; the D gene is possibly TRBD1 (6 bases). This CDR3 is 17 amino acids long. CDR1 is SGHDN and CDR2 is FVKESK in the germline V gene. Trimming took 5 bases from V and 0 from J, leaving 17 bases between them. In DNA, the CDR3 is TGTGCCAGCAGCTTGCCAGGGGTCCTGAGCTCTGGAAACACCATATATTTT. Amino acid sequence: CASSLPGVLSSGNTIYF.

The CDR3 nucleotides are TGTGCCACCAGCAGGGCTCCCCAGGAAGCCTATAATTCACCCCTCCACTTT. Protein: CATSRAPQEAYNSPLHF. The chain uses TRBV15 and TRBJ1-6; no definite D call. Trimming took off 3 bases at V and 2 bases at J, with 14 bases between the two ends. There are 17 residues in the CDR3. The germline V gene has CDR1 LNHNV and CDR2 YYDKDF (reference sequence). The whole variable domain, remainder taken from reference TRBV15 and TRBJ1-6, is DAMVIQNPRYQVTQFGKPVTLSCSQTLNHNVMYWYQQKSSQAPKLLFHYYDKDFNNEADTPDNFQSRRPNTSFCFLDIRSPGLGDTAMYLCATSRAPQEAYNSPLHFGNGTRLTVT.

This clone turned up a few times. The chain combines TRBV14 with TRBJ1-2; TRBD1 matches 10 bases. V shed 3 bases, J shed 8 bases, and the junction held 9 bases outside the gene matches. Germline V CDR1 and CDR2: SGHDN, FVKESK. CDR3 length equals 15 residues. The CDR3 region has the DNA TGTGCCAGCAGCCACCTTGATCGGGACAGGGGCGGCTACACCTTC. Translation: CASSHLDRDRGGYTF. Supplemented by reference TRBV14 and TRBJ1-2, the full variable domain reads EAGVTQFPSHSVIEKGQTVTLRCDPISGHDNLYWYRRVMGKEIKFLLHFVKESKQDESGMPNNRFLAERTGGTYSTLKVQPAELEDSGVYFCASSHLDRDRGGYTFGSGTRLTVV.

The V call is TRBV30, the J call TRBJ1-5, with 7 bases identical to TRBD1. The V and J ends lost 2 bases and 0 bases, in that order; junction bases with no gene match: 22. Germline V gene lookup returns CDR1 GTSNPN and CDR2 SVGIG (reference sequence). There are 21 residues in the CDR3. Written as DNA, the CDR3 is TGTGCCTGGAGTCCGCGCCGGGACAGTCGCGTCTGGGCATATAGCAATCAGCCCCAGCATTTT. Amino acids: CAWSPRRDSRVWAYSNQPQHF.

The chain couples TRBV10-1 to TRBJ2-7; D is uncertain. The V gene's germline CDR1 is WNHNN and CDR2 SYGVQD (reference sequence). The V end lost 3 bases, the J end lost 1 base, and 10 bases lay between the germline ends. The CDR3 extends over 14 amino acids. CDR3 nucleotide sequence: TGCGCCAGCAGTGATGGCCGAGGATCCTACGAGCAGTACTTC. Residues: CASSDGRGSYEQYF.

The J gene is TRBJ2-3, the V gene TRBV10-3, with 7 positions matching TRBD2. The CDR3 totals 14 residues. Unmatched junction bases numbered 9, after V lost 10 bases and J lost 2 bases. Germline loops: CDR1 ENHRY, CDR2 SYGVKD. DNA of the CDR3: TGTGCCACCCTAAGCGGGACCTACACAGATACGCAGTATTTT. Its protein product is CATLSGTYTDTQYF.

The V and J genes are TRBV30 and TRBJ1-4; 9 bases agree with TRBD1. The J segment lost 0 bases and the V segment lost 3 bases, leaving 5 bases of the junction unmatched. CDR1 is GTSNPN, CDR2 SVGIG, per germline (reference sequence). The CDR3 runs 16 residues. The CDR3 sequence: CAWSGGQGSTNEKLFF. CDR3 DNA sequence: TGTGCCTGGAGCGGGGGACAGGGTTCAACTAATGAAAAACTGTTTTTT.

The chain employs TRBV19 and TRBJ2-1, with D possibly matching TRBD2 (6 bases). The length of the CDR3 is 13 residues. Trimming took off 5 bases at V and 7 bases at J, with 12 bases between the two ends. In germline, CDR1 is LNHDA, CDR2 SQIVND (reference sequence). The CDR3 DNA follows: TGTGCCAGTAGTCTATCCCGGGGGAATGAGCAGTTCTTC. This codes for CASSLSRGNEQFF.

This chain uses TRBV4-1 with TRBJ2-5; a weak D match, TRBD2 (5 bases). Trimming pared 7 bases from V and 5 bases from J, leaving 23 bases between. This CDR3 region has 16 residues. The germline CDR1 and CDR2 sequences are MGHRA and YSYEKL. The CDR3 sequence: CASTPAISGMRETQYF. The CDR3 DNA is TGCGCCAGCACCCCAGCCATATCGGGGATGAGGGAGACCCAGTACTTC.

This clone was observed a handful of times. The chain employs TRBV2 and TRBJ1-5; D not resolved. V lost 1 base, J lost 0 bases, and 16 bases lay in between. The CDR3 runs 18 residues. Germline CDR1 and CDR2: SNHLY and FYNNEI. The CDR3 DNA is TGTGCCAGCAGTGAAGTTGCAGGCCCGAGTTATAGCAATCAGCCCCAGCATTTT. Its protein is CASSEVAGPSYSNQPQHF.

This clone showed up just once. In DNA form, the CDR3 reads TGTGCCAGCAGCTTAAGAGGGGACAGCTCCTACAATGAGCAGTTCTTC. Protein: CASSLRGDSSYNEQFF. The J gene is TRBJ2-1, the V gene TRBV7-3, with 7 bases aligning to TRBD1. Per the germline V gene, CDR1 is SGHTA and CDR2 is FQGTGA. Trimming removed 1 base from V and 0 bases from J; junction bases left unmatched: 3. This CDR3 has 16 amino acids.

The V and J genes are TRBV7-2 and TRBJ1-2; D unclear. CDR3 length: 13 residues. V was cut by 5 bases and J by 4 bases, with 11 bases left in between. Germline CDR1 SGHTA, CDR2 FQGNSA. DNA of the CDR3: TGTGCCAGCAGCCCCGGACTGGTCTATGGCTACACCTTC. Translating it yields CASSPGLVYGYTF.

This chain connects TRBV7-2 to TRBJ2-7; 7 positions match TRBD1. CDR1 and CDR2 (germline): SGHTA, FQGNSA. The V and J ends lost 5 bases and 6 bases, in that order; junction bases with no gene match: 7. The CDR3 totals 13 residues. The chain's CDR3 is CASSPRQGREQYF. The CDR3 nucleotides read TGTGCCAGCAGCCCCCGACAGGGCCGCGAGCAGTACTTC. The entire variable domain, with the rest obtained from reference TRBV7-2 and TRBJ2-7, is as follows: GAGVSQSPSNKVTEKGKDVELRCDPISGHTALYWYRQSLGQGLEFLIYFQGNSAPDKSGLPSDRFSAERTGGSVSTLTIQRTQQEDSAVYLCASSPRQGREQYFGPGTRLTVT.

The rearrangement links TRBV28 to TRBJ2-1, with 10 bases lining up with TRBD2. Per germline, CDR1 MDHEN and CDR2 SYDVKM. The CDR3 is 15 residues long. J gave up 5 bases and V 7 bases, and 8 bases lay outside the gene matches. The DNA for the CDR3 is TGTGCCAGCATTGAAGCGGGAGGGCCGAACAATGAGCAGTTCTTC. Residues: CASIEAGGPNNEQFF.